The 14 T cell receptor beta chains in this list originate from one sample, sequenced in a study of blood T cells in healthy people across ages. PCR was performed a second time for about 6 to 12 cycles using a sample-barcoded 5' primer and a J-beta primer mix. MiXCR was run by TCRdb on the 5' RACE reads, yielding one entry per CDR3 protein. The sample holds roughly 1.6 million distinct CDR3 sequences, around 35% seen once. The sequencing sample was made of blood. Every receptor here comes from a woman under 40 in good health.

This clonotype was detected a few times. The chain carries TRBV10-1 and TRBJ2-5; the D is unclear. The DNA end is more similar to TRBJ2-7, so the J call may be wrong. This CDR3 has 13 amino acids. Germline lookup yields CDR1 WNHNN and CDR2 SYGVQD (reference sequence). The CDR3 coding sequence is TGCGCCAGCAGTGAGTTCGGGTACCGCGAGCAGTACTTC. It translates to CASSEFGYREQYF.

V gene TRBV20-1 combines with J gene TRBJ2-7; TRBD2 aligns across 7 bases. The germline gives CDR1 DFQATT, CDR2 SNEGSKA (reference sequence). The CDR3 is 14 residues long. V was clipped by 5 bases and J by 0 bases; unmatched bases: 7. CDR3 loop: CSAAGLAVSYEQYF. CDR3 in DNA: TGCAGTGCTGCAGGGCTAGCGGTCTCCTACGAGCAGTACTTC.

The chain is built from TRBV30 and TRBJ2-3; 11 bases fit TRBD1. CDR3 length: 15 residues. The germline CDR1 and CDR2 sequences are GTSNPN and SVGIG (reference sequence). V shed 1 base and J 0 bases; nucleotides not matched to a gene: 0. The CDR3 loop is CAWSGDRGSTDTQYF. The DNA for the CDR3 is TGTGCCTGGAGTGGGGACAGGGGGAGCACAGATACGCAGTATTTT.

This clonotype was seen a handful of times. The chain couples TRBV3-1 to TRBJ1-2; D possibly corresponds to TRBD1 (6 bases). From germline, CDR1 is LGHDT and CDR2 YNNKEL (reference sequence). The CDR3 is made up of 15 amino acids. V lost 1 base and J 6 bases, leaving 15 bases between the germline ends. The CDR3 protein is CASSQGTVAGDGYTF. DNA for the CDR3: TGTGCCAGCAGCCAAGGGACAGTGGCAGGGGATGGCTACACCTTC.

Concerning this clonotype itself: One junction end disagrees with the germline gene, perhaps due to a read error. The V gene is TRBV6-4, the J gene TRBJ2-1; a possible D gene is TRBD1 (5 bases). Germline CDR1 and CDR2: MRHNA and SNTAGT. This CDR3 has 15 residues. As DNA, the CDR3 is TGTGCCAGCAGTGACTCGGGGCTTGGCTACAGTGAGCAGTTCTTC. This codes for CASSDSGLGYSEQFF.

This clonotype was found a few times. V is TRBV20-1 and J is TRBJ1-1, with D perhaps TRBD1 (5 bases). V lost 6 bases to trimming and J lost 1 base, with 18 bases between them. This CDR3 region has 15 residues. Looked up from germline, CDR1 is DFQATT and CDR2 is SNEGSKA (reference sequence). As DNA, the CDR3 is TGCAGTGCAATTACCGGGACCCAAGGGAACACTGAAGCTTTCTTT. It specifies CSAITGTQGNTEAFF.

Worth noting for this clonotype: Just one base apart from a much larger clone, this may be a read error. This chain uses TRBV20-1 with TRBJ2-7, with D unresolved. Germline V gene data show CDR1 as DFQATT and CDR2 as SNEGSKA (reference sequence). The CDR3 runs 16 residues. The germline V and J ends were trimmed by 0 bases and 2 bases, with 17 bases remaining between them. CDR3 amino acids: CSARDSRVMRTYEQYF. The DNA of the CDR3 is TGCAGTGCTAGAGATTCAAGGGTGATGAGGACCTACGAGCAGTACTTC.

J is TRBJ2-5 and V is TRBV30, with a tentative D call TRBD2 (6 bases). CDR3 length equals 14 residues. V lost 3 bases and J 2 bases, leaving 13 bases between the germline ends. Germline V gene data show CDR1 as GTSNPN and CDR2 as SVGIG (reference sequence). CDR3: CAWRRTGAQETQYF. The DNA of the CDR3 is TGTGCCTGGAGGAGGACGGGAGCGCAAGAGACCCAGTACTTC.

This sequence joins TRBV7-2 and TRBJ2-3, with 9 bases identical to TRBD2. The germline V gene encodes CDR1 SGHTA and CDR2 FQGNSA. Trimming cost V 6 bases and J 5 bases; bases outside gene matches: 9. The CDR3 contains 15 residues. In DNA, the CDR3 is TGTGCCAGCAGACGACTAGCGGACCCGCTAGATACGCAGTATTTT. It is translated as CASRRLADPLDTQYF.

The DNA of the CDR3 is TGTGCCACGAGGGGCCTTGACGAGCAGTACTTC. Residues: CATRGLDEQYF. The V call is TRBV27, the J call TRBJ2-7; D is possibly TRBD1 or TRBD2 (5 bases each). The V gene lost 10 bases and the J gene lost 5 bases, with 12 bases spanning the gap. CDR1 MNHEY and CDR2 SMNVEV come from the germline V gene (reference sequence). CDR3 length: 11 residues.

The chain has TRBV20-1 and TRBJ2-5; 10 nucleotides match TRBD2. Trimming removed 1 base from V and 7 bases from J; junction bases left unmatched: 6. The CDR3 has 14 amino acids. The germline V gene has CDR1 DFQATT and CDR2 SNEGSKA (reference sequence). The CDR3 spells CSARVTSGVGTQYF. DNA for the CDR3: TGCAGTGCTAGAGTTACTAGCGGGGTTGGGACCCAGTACTTC.

The chain uses TRBV7-6 and TRBJ2-3, with 7 bases that match TRBD2. Trimming took 5 bases from V and 6 from J; bases not matched to a gene: 8. The CDR3 loop spans 14 amino acids. In germline, CDR1 is SGHVS, CDR2 FNYEAQ. Here the CDR3 DNA reads TGTGCCAGCAGCCAAAGGGGTAGCGGGGATACGCAGTATTTT. As protein: CASSQRGSGDTQYF. Full variable domain (outside the CDR3, taken from reference TRBV7-6 and TRBJ2-3): GAGVSQSPRYKVTKRGQDVALRCDPISGHVSLYWYRQALGQGPEFLTYFNYEAQQDKSGLPNDRFSAERPEGSISTLTIQRTEQRDSAMYRCASSQRGSGDTQYFGPGTRLTVL.

CDR3 nucleotide sequence: TGTGCCAGCAGCGTAGGGGGGGGGAGTGAAGCTTTCTTT. It yields the protein CASSVGGGSEAFF. The chain carries TRBV9 and TRBJ1-1; possible D gene TRBD1, 5 bases. This CDR3 comprises 13 residues. V was cut by 0 bases and J by 7 bases, with 10 bases left in between. From germline, CDR1 is SGDLS and CDR2 YYNGEE.

The CDR3 coding sequence is TGCGGCAGTGAGGGATGGGGCACTGAAGCTTTCTTT. Its translation: CGSEGWGTEAFF. The rearrangement uses TRBV29-1 and TRBJ1-1; D ambiguous. Germline CDR1 reads SQVTM; CDR2 reads ANQGSEA. The CDR3 runs 12 residues.